Detailed here is one T cell receptor (beta chain). The antigen is undetermined. This specimen comes from a study of T cells after yellow fever vaccination. Germline-derived CDR1 and CDR2 are MGHRA and YSYEKL. The CDR3 loop spans 17 amino acids. The V gene lost 0 bases and the J gene lost 0 bases, with 12 bases spanning the gap. For TCR, cDNA came from 5'RACE template switching, which added a universal primer site and UMIs. MiXCR, run by TCRdb on the 5' RACE reads, gives a single entry per CDR3 protein. The sample comprises around 590,000 distinct CDR3 sequences, 10% to 15% of which are singletons, and around 14% rests with the top ten. Overall study results and limits: Faster peaking, at day 5 versus 15, marked a secondary response that was weaker. Although most clonotypes did not, a small share appeared in both CD4 and CD8 compartments. Re-detected after boosting: most primary clones, approximately 97% of CD4 and 88% of CD8.

The origin of this receptor is a man younger than 45 who received the YFV17D yellow fever vaccine. This chain uses TRBV4-1 with TRBJ1-3, with no clear D. The material was PBMCs, obtained on the day of the yellow fever booster vaccination. CDR3 residues: CASSQEVRSRSGNTIYF. CDR3 DNA sequence: TGCGCCAGCAGCCAAGAGGTCCGTTCTCGCTCTGGAAACACCATATATTTT.